The clone carrying this T cell receptor beta chain appeared many times. The data stem from a study of identical twins. TCRdb re-derived calls from the 5' RACE reads in MiXCR, one entry per CDR3 protein. The table lists 450,000 to 650,000 distinct CDR3 sequences, approximately 9.6% of them singletons. In addition, the sample was reused for a study of yellow fever vaccine responses in identical twins.

Sequencing was carried out using PBMCs. This receptor was taken from a young woman in good health.

The CDR3 DNA follows: TGCAGCGTTGAAGATTGGGGACTAGCGGGGACTTCGAACAATGAGCAGTTCTTC. Residues: CSVEDWGLAGTSNNEQFF. This sequence joins TRBV29-1 and TRBJ2-1; 13 bases align to TRBD2. Germline values: CDR1 SQVTM, CDR2 ANQGSEA. The CDR3 totals 18 residues. J was trimmed by 5 bases and V by 0 bases; bases with no gene match: 10.